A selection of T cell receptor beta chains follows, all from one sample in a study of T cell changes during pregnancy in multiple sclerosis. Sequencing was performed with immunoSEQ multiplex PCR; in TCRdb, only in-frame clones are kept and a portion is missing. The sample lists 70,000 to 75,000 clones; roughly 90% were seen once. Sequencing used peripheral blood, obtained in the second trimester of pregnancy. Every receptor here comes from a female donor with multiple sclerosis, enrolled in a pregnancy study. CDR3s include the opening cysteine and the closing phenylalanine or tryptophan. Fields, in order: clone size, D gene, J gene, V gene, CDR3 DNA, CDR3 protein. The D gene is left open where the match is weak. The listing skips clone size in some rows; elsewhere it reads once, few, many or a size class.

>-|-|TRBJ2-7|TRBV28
TGTGCCACCGAACAGGGATCCTACGAGCAGTACTTC
CATEQGSYEQYF
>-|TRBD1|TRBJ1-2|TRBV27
TGTGCCAGCAGTCAGGGACAGGGTAGGAGCTATGGCTACACCTTC
CASSQGQGRSYGYTF
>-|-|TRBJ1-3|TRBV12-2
TGTGCAAGTCGCTTAGGGTGGGCGTTACTTTCCTCTGGAAACACCATATATTTT
CASRLGWALLSSGNTIYF
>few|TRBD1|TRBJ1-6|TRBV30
TGTGCCTGGAGTGCTCGACAGGGTGATAATTCACCCCTCCACTTT
CAWSARQGDNSPLHF
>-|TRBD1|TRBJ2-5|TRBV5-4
TGTGCCAGCAGCTTGGGGGACAGGCCGGCGACCCAGTACTTC
CASSLGDRPATQYF
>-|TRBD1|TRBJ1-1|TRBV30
TGTGCCTGGAGTCCCATGGGGGACAGGGGTTCCACTGAAGCTTTCTTT
CAWSPMGDRGSTEAFF
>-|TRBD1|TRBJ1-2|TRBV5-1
TGCGCCAGCAGCTTGGGGGCGGACAGGGGCTATGGCTACACCTTC
CASSLGADRGYGYTF
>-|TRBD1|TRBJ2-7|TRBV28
TGTGCCAGCAGCCCCGAGCGGGACAGGGGATTAGAGCAGTACTTC
CASSPERDRGLEQYF
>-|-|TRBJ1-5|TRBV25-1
TGTGCCAGCAGCGGAAGTGGAGGGGCCTACAATCAGCCCCAGCATTTT
CASSGSGGAYNQPQHF
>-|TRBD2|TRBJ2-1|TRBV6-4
TGTGCCAGCAGCCGGACTAGCGGGCTTTCCTACAATGAGCAGTTCTTC
CASSRTSGLSYNEQFF
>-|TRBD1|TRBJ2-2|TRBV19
TGTGCCAGTAGTGCGACAGGGTCGGGGGAGCTGTTTTTT
CASSATGSGELFF
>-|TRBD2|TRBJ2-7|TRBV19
TGTGCCAGTAGTCAGACCGGGACTAGAATCGAGCAGTACTTC
CASSQTGTRIEQYF
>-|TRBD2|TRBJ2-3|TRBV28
TGTGCCAGCAGTCCGCCATATCGCGGGAGGCCAGATACGCAGTATTTT
CASSPPYRGRPDTQYF
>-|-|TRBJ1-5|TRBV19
TGTGCCAGTAGCGGACAGAACAATCAGCCCCAGCATTTT
CASSGQNNQPQHF
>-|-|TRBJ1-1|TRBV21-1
TGTGCCATTCCCCCGGGTCCCATGAACACTGAAGCTTTCTTT
CAIPPGPMNTEAFF
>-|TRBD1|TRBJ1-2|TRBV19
TGTGCCAGTAGTACCCAAAATTGGGACAGGTTGTACACCTTC
CASSTQNWDRLYTF
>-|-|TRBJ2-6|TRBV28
TGTGCCAGCAGTTCCGGGTCCTCTGGGGCCAACGTCCTGACTTTC
CASSSGSSGANVLTF
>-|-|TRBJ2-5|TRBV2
TGTGCCAGTACAGGGTTACGCCAAGAGACCCAGTACTTC
CASTGLRQETQYF
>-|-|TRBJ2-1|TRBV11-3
TGTGCCAGCAGCTTAGGCGGCTCCTACAATGAGCAGTTCTTC
CASSLGGSYNEQFF
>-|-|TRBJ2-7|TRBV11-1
TGTGCCAGCAGCTTAGCTCAGTCTTACGAGCAGTACTTC
CASSLAQSYEQYF
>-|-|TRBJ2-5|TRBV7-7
TGTGCCAGCAGCCCGGGACTTCCCCAAGAGACCCAGTACTTC
CASSPGLPQETQYF
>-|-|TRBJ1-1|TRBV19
TGTGCCAGTTCCGGGACAATGAACACTGAAGCTTTCTTT
CASSGTMNTEAFF
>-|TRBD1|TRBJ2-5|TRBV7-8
TGTGCCAGCAGCTCGGACAGGGGGCATGGGGAGACCCAGTACTTC
CASSSDRGHGETQYF
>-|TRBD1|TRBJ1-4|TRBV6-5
TGTGCCAGCAGTTCCTCCACGACAGGGACTAATGAAAAACTGTTTTTT
CASSSSTTGTNEKLFF
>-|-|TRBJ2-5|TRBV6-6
TGTGCCAGCAGTTACCAGAACGAAGAGACCCAGTACTTC
CASSYQNEETQYF